This TCR beta chain was sequenced during a study of shared clonotypes between healthy human individuals. Overall study: Donors had three CD4 naive, three CD4 memory, two CD8 naive and one CD8 memory plate apiece.

Points on this clone: Its target is not known.

All the donors were Caucasian adults who lived in Nashville, Tennessee. Study-level points and caveats: Larger estimated richness was generally recorded for naive subsets relative to memory subsets. Depth of sequencing was expected to influence donor clonotype sharing.

Measured with immunoSEQ multiplex PCR; TCRdb has only the in-frame clones, and not every one. Among fewer than 1.4 million clones listed, around 78% were seen once. V lost 2 bases to trimming and J lost 8 bases, with 15 bases between them. Germline CDR1 is MDHEN and CDR2 is SYDVKM. The CDR3 length is 14 residues. The V gene is TRBV28, the J gene TRBJ1-2; D not resolved. The source of this sequence is a man aged 18 to 35 in good health. Some clones in this sample may be carry-over from other donors' samples. Sequencing input: memory CD4+ T cells from PBMCs. Indicated subset: CD45RA-negative fraction. CDR3 in DNA: TGTGCCAGCAGTTTAACGGGCTTTGTGCGAGGCTACACCTTC. It translates to CASSLTGFVRGYTF.